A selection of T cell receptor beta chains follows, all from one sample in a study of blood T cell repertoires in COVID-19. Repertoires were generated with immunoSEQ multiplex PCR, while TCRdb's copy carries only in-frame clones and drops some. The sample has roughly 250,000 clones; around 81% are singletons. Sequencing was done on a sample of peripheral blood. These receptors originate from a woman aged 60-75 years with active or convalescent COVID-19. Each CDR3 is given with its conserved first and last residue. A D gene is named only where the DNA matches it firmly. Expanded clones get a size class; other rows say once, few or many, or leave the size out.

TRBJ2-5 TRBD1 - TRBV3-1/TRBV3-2 CASSTAGTGGLETQYF TGTGCCAGCAGCACGGCAGGGACAGGGGGTTTAGAGACCCAGTACTTC
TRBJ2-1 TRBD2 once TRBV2 CASSGLAGHNEQFF TGTGCCAGCAGCGGACTAGCAGGGCACAATGAGCAGTTCTTC
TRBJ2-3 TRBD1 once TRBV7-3 CASSRGADRADTQYF TGTGCCAGCAGCCGTGGAGCGGACAGGGCAGATACGCAGTATTTT
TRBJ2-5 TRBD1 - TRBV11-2 CASSFSPYRGRETQYF TGTGCCAGCAGCTTTAGCCCTTACAGGGGGCGAGAGACCCAGTACTTC
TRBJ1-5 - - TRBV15 CATSKQGNQPQHF TGTGCCACCAGCAAACAGGGCAATCAGCCCCAGCATTTT
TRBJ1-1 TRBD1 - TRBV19 CASSRQGYLVGEAFF TGTGCCTCCTCACGACAGGGGTATTTAGTGGGTGAAGCTTTCTTT
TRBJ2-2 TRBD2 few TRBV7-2 CASKLAGGHTGELFF TGTGCCAGCAAACTAGCGGGGGGCCACACCGGGGAGCTGTTTTTT
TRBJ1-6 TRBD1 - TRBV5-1 CASSYGQGRSPLHF TGCGCCAGCAGCTATGGACAGGGGCGGTCACCCCTCCACTTT
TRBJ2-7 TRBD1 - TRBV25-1 CASSEYGQGGYEQYF TGTGCCAGCAGTGAATATGGACAGGGTGGTTACGAGCAGTACTTC
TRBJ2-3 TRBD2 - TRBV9 CASTRGTSGFTDTQYF TGTGCCAGCACCAGAGGGACTAGCGGATTCACAGATACGCAGTATTTT
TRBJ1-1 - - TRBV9 CASSVELGRANTEAFF TGTGCCAGCAGCGTAGAACTCGGCAGGGCGAACACTGAAGCTTTCTTT
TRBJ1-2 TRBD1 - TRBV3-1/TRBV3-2 CASSFGQGADGYTF TGTGCCAGCAGCTTTGGACAGGGGGCCGATGGCTACACCTTC
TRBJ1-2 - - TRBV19 CASSTWTDVRYGYTF TGTGCCAGTAGCACCTGGACAGACGTTCGGTATGGCTACACCTTC
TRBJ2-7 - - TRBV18 CASSPGGLYEQYF TGTGCCAGCTCACCAGGGGGACTCTACGAGCAGTACTTC
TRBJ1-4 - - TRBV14 CASSQDRGTGLFF TGTGCCAGCAGCCAAGATCGGGGTACTGGACTGTTTTTT
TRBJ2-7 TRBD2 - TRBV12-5 CASGLRTGTSGVSYEQYF TGTGCTAGTGGTTTGCGAACCGGGACTAGCGGGGTCTCCTACGAGCAGTACTTC
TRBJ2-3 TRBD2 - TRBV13 CASSLLWEGNHTDTQYF TGTGCCAGCAGCTTATTGTGGGAGGGTAACCACACAGATACGCAGTATTTT
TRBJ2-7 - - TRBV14 CASSQGIAMYF TGTGCCAGCAGCCAAGGTATAGCCATGTACTTC
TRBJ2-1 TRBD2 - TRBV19 CASSLLPGGGRPHNEQFF TGTGCCAGTAGTCTCCTACCGGGCGGGGGGCGACCTCACAATGAGCAGTTCTTC
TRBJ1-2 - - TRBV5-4 CASSLGGNYGYTF TGTGCCAGCAGCTTGGGAGGGAACTATGGCTACACCTTC
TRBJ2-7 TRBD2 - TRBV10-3 CAISEFGRGDSYEQYF TGTGCCATCAGTGAATTCGGGCGGGGGGACTCCTACGAGCAGTACTTC
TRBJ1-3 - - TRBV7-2 CASSFLQGGNTIYF TGTGCCAGCAGCTTTCTCCAGGGTGGAAACACCATATATTTT
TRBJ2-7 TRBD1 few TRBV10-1 CASSEPRTGQSYEQYF TGCGCCAGCAGTGAGCCACGGACGGGACAGTCGTACGAGCAGTACTTC
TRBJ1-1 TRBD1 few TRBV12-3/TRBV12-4 CASSPGTDEAFF TGTGCCAGCAGTCCCGGGACAGACGAAGCTTTCTTT
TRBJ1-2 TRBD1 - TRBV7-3 CASSLNDRGLNGYTF TGTGCCAGCAGCTTAAACGACAGGGGGTTGAATGGCTACACCTTC
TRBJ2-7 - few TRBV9 CASSADSSYEQYF TGTGCCAGCAGCGCGGACAGCTCCTACGAGCAGTACTTC
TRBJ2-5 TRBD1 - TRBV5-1 CASSSAATGGQETQYF TGCGCCAGCAGCTCAGCGGCCACAGGGGGGCAAGAGACCCAGTACTTC
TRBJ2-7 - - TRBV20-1 CSASNYYEQYF TGCAGTGCTAGTAACTACTACGAGCAGTACTTC
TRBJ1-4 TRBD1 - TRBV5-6 CASSPTGQGDSNEKLFF TGTGCCAGCAGCCCGACGGGACAGGGGGATTCTAATGAAAAACTGTTTTTT
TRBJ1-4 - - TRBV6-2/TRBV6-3 CASSYSVWGTKDIEKLFF TGTGCCAGCAGTTACTCGGTTTGGGGGACAAAGGATATCGAAAAACTGTTTTTT
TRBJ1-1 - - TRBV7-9 CASSTSPSLEAFF TGTGCCAGCAGCACATCACCCTCCCTTGAAGCTTTCTTT
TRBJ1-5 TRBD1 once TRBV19 CASSQGQGYQPQHF TGTGCCAGTAGTCAGGGACAGGGTTATCAGCCCCAGCATTTT
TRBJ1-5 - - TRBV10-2 CASIGGVGQPQHF TGCGCCAGCATAGGGGGAGTTGGCCAGCCCCAGCATTTT
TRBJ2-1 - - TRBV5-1 CASSFQASFSYNEQFF TGCGCCAGCAGCTTCCAAGCCTCATTCTCCTACAATGAGCAGTTCTTC
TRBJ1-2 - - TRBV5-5 CASSLVRDYGYTF TGTGCCAGCAGCTTGGTGCGGGACTATGGCTACACCTTC
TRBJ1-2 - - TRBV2 CASSVEGTRYGYTF TGTGCCAGCAGTGTTGAGGGTACGAGGTATGGCTACACCTTC
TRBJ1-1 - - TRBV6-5 CASIVIDKVTEAFF TGTGCCAGCATCGTGATTGACAAGGTCACTGAAGCTTTCTTT
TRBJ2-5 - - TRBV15 CATSRALQETQYF TGTGCCACCAGCAGGGCTCTCCAAGAGACCCAGTACTTC
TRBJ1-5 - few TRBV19 CASSSDGRSSHF TGTGCCAGTAGTTCTGACGGGAGATCCTCACATTTT
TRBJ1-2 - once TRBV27 CASSSYLQGSYGYTF TGTGCCAGCAGTTCATATTTACAGGGATCCTATGGCTACACCTTC
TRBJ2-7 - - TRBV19 CASSGGGYEQYF TGTGCCAGTAGTGGCGGTGGGTACGAGCAGTACTTC
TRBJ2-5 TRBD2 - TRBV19 CASQTSGGRETQYF TGTGCCAGTCAGACTAGCGGGGGGCGAGAGACCCAGTACTTC
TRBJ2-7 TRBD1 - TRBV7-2 CASSLKGPGGYEQYF TGTGCCAGCAGCTTAAAGGGCCCAGGGGGCTACGAGCAGTACTTC
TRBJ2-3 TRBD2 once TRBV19 CASSSLAGGSADTQYF TGTGCCAGTAGTTCACTGGCGGGGGGGTCGGCAGATACGCAGTATTTT
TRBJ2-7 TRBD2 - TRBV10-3 CATTGAGEGDEQYF TGTGCCACCACCGGAGCGGGGGAGGGTGACGAGCAGTACTTC
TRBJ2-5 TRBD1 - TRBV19 CASATGTGMGETQYF TGTGCCAGTGCCACCGGGACAGGGATGGGAGAGACCCAGTACTTC
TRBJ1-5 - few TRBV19 CASSIVEVNQPQHF TGTGCCAGTAGTATAGTGGAGGTCAATCAGCCCCAGCATTTT
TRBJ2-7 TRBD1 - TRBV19 CASSIRVRTGGAEQYF TGTGCCAGTAGTATACGCGTACGGACAGGGGGCGCCGAGCAGTACTTC
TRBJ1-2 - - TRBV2 CASSEGGLNYGYTF TGTGCCAGCAGTGAAGGGGGGCTGAACTATGGCTACACCTTC
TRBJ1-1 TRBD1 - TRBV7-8 CASSLVGTGREAFF TGTGCCAGCAGCTTAGTGGGGACAGGTCGTGAAGCTTTCTTT
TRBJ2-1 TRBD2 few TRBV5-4 CASSLGTSGGAGNEQFF TGTGCCAGCAGCTTGGGGACTAGCGGGGGGGCCGGGAATGAGCAGTTCTTC
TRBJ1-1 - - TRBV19 CASSPGKRYTEAFF TGTGCCAGTAGTCCAGGGAAGAGGTACACTGAAGCTTTCTTT
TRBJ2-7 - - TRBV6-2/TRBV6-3 CASSGSSSYEQYF TGTGCCAGCAGTGGGTCTAGCTCCTACGAGCAGTACTTC
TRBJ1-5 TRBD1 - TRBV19 CASSMGRDSIYQPQHF TGTGCCAGTAGTATGGGCCGGGACAGCATTTATCAGCCCCAGCATTTT
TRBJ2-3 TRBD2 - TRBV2 CASSVGGSGATDTQYF TGTGCCAGCAGTGTAGGCGGTAGCGGGGCCACAGATACGCAGTATTTT